The 8 T cell receptor beta chains presented below share a single source sample, sequenced in a study of T cell changes during pregnancy in multiple sclerosis. TCRdb's copy holds only in-frame clones and misses some; the assay was immunoSEQ multiplex PCR. The repertoire consists of about 73,000 clones, with around 90% occurring once and the leading ten covering 9% to 9.5%. The material was peripheral blood, obtained after pregnancy. Every receptor here comes from a female donor in good health, enrolled as a control in a pregnancy study.

A few counts support this clone. V gene TRBV6-5 combines with J gene TRBJ1-1; D is uncertain. This CDR3 is 13 amino acids long. V was trimmed by 4 bases and J by 1 base, leaving 7 bases between them. Germline CDR1 reads MNHEY; CDR2 reads SVGAGI. CDR3 sequence: CASSFEENTEAFF. In DNA, the CDR3 is TGTGCCAGCAGTTTTGAGGAGAACACTGAAGCTTTCTTT.

This rearrangement joins TRBV27 to TRBJ2-1; the match to TRBD2 covers 12 bases. The V segment lost 4 bases and the J segment 5 bases; nucleotides outside the gene matches: 3. In germline, CDR1 is MNHEY, CDR2 SMNVEV (reference sequence). The CDR3 extends over 15 amino acids. The CDR3 sequence is CASSSWTSGNNEQFF. CDR3 bases: TGTGCCAGCAGTTCGTGGACTAGCGGGAACAATGAGCAGTTCTTC.

This chain connects TRBV7-2 to TRBJ2-2, with D possibly TRBD2 on 6 matching bases. Per germline, CDR1 SGHTA and CDR2 FQGNSA. With 1 base removed from V and 0 bases from J, the gap between germline ends came to 15 bases. The CDR3 sequence is 18 residues long. CDR3 protein: CASSLDGPLAANTGELFF. The CDR3 DNA reads as TGTGCCAGCAGCTTAGACGGTCCACTAGCAGCGAACACCGGGGAGCTGTTTTTT. Full variable domain (missing parts from reference TRBV7-2 and TRBJ2-2): GAGVSQSPSNKVTEKGKDVELRCDPISGHTALYWYRQSLGQGLEFLIYFQGNSAPDKSGLPSDRFSAERTGGSVSTLTIQRTQQEDSAVYLCASSLDGPLAANTGELFFGEGSRLTVL.

The V call is TRBV5-8, the J call TRBJ2-5; 7 nucleotides agree with TRBD2. After removal of 0 bases from V and 1 base from J, the junction contained 3 bases not matched to a gene. Per germline, CDR1 SGHTS and CDR2 YDEGEE. The CDR3 runs 15 residues. In DNA, the CDR3 is TGTGCCAGCAGCTTGGCCAGGGAGGGCCAAGAGACCCAGTACTTC. Its translation is CASSLAREGQETQYF.

V and J are TRBV29-1 and TRBJ1-1; perhaps TRBD1 as D (5 bases). Trimming stripped 6 bases from V and 4 bases from J, with 15 bases between. Germline CDR1 SQVTM, CDR2 ANQGSEA. The CDR3 is made up of 13 amino acids. The CDR3 coding sequence is TGCAGCGTCGAGTTGTCAGGGTCCACTGAAGCTTTCTTT. Encoded protein: CSVELSGSTEAFF.

The V gene is TRBV14, the J gene TRBJ1-1; TRBD1 is a possible D gene (5 bases). The CDR3 is made up of 12 amino acids. Germline lookup yields CDR1 SGHDN and CDR2 FVKESK. The V end was cut by 4 bases, the J end by 11 bases, with 14 bases between. The CDR3 loop reads CASSPRGYDAFF. DNA of the CDR3: TGTGCCAGCAGCCCTCGGGGGTATGATGCTTTCTTT.

This clone was detected only once. This chain uses TRBV7-2 with TRBJ1-6; no clear D. This CDR3 spans 17 amino acids. The ends were cut back, 1 base at V and 12 bases at J, with 22 bases in the middle. Germline assignment: CDR1 SGHTA and CDR2 FQGNSA. CDR3: CASSLDGGSIARKPLHF. The CDR3 DNA follows: TGTGCCAGCAGCTTAGACGGAGGAAGCATCGCCCGGAAACCCCTCCACTTT.

This chain links TRBV9 with TRBJ1-5; D is ambiguous. This CDR3 is built from 15 residues. V was shortened by 2 bases and J by 6 bases, with 15 bases between the two germline ends. From germline, CDR1 is SGDLS and CDR2 YYNGEE. In nucleotides, the CDR3 is TGTGCCAGCAGCGTCTATGAGGGCCTGGGTCAGCCCCAGCATTTT. Protein product: CASSVYEGLGQPQHF.